The rows below give T cell receptor beta chains drawn from one sample of a study of long-term antiretroviral therapy in people with HIV. Only in-frame clones appear in the TCRdb table, and some are missing; sequencing was by immunoSEQ multiplex PCR. The data show approximately 15,000 clones, with around four fifths seen just once and around 8.2% held by the top ten. Sequencing was performed on unsorted PBMCs, taken 0.3 years after starting antiretroviral therapy. Every receptor here comes from a man between 18 and 29 years old with HIV. Both conserved end residues are part of each CDR3. Fields, in order: J gene, CDR3 length, clone size, D gene, V gene, CDR3 protein, CDR3 DNA. The D gene is left open where the match is weak. For some rows the clone size is stated as once, few or many, or as a class when expanded; others skip it.

TRBJ1-1 14 . . TRBV11-2 CASSLVPRRTEAFF TGTGCCAGCAGCTTAGTCCCCCGGAGAACTGAAGCTTTCTTT
TRBJ1-1 14 . . TRBV23-1 CASSRVDRNTEAFF TGCGCCAGCAGTCGCGTTGACAGGAACACTGAAGCTTTCTTT
TRBJ1-2 11 . . TRBV7-8 CASSPGRGYTF TGTGCCAGCAGCCCGGGGCGTGGCTACACCTTC
TRBJ2-1 17 . TRBD2 TRBV7-9 CASSFGRGDLGYNEQFF TGTGCCAGCAGCTTCGGGCGGGGGGATCTGGGCTACAATGAGCAGTTCTTC
TRBJ1-3 17 few . TRBV4-1 CASSPTLYIDSDRTIYF TGCGCCAGCAGCCCAACACTTTACATAGACAGCGATCGGACCATATATTTT
TRBJ2-1 12 medium-sized . TRBV27 CASRTGRDEQFF TGTGCCAGCAGGACAGGGAGGGACGAGCAGTTCTTC
TRBJ1-5 14 . . TRBV27 CASSLSSSNQPQHF TGTGCCAGCAGTTTATCGAGCTCCAATCAGCCCCAGCATTTT
TRBJ2-7 14 medium-sized . TRBV6-5 CASSYGILSYEQYF TGTGCCAGCAGTTACGGGATCCTCTCCTACGAGCAGTACTTC
TRBJ2-3 16 once . TRBV4-2 CASSQATGGGSDTQYF TGTGCCAGCAGCCAAGCCACGGGGGGCGGGTCAGATACGCAGTATTTT
TRBJ2-3 14 . TRBD2 TRBV19 CASSIAGGQDTQYF TGTGCCAGTAGTATCGCGGGGGGGCAAGATACGCAGTATTTT
TRBJ2-1 13 . . TRBV9 CASSAHTGYEQFF TGTGCCAGCAGCGCACATACAGGGTATGAGCAGTTCTTC
TRBJ2-2 15 . . TRBV5-1 CASSYAQAGSGELFF TGCGCCAGCAGCTATGCCCAGGCCGGTTCCGGGGAGCTGTTTTTT
TRBJ1-1 14 . . TRBV7-2 CASLLWGLNTEAFF TGTGCCAGCCTTCTATGGGGGCTGAACACTGAAGCTTTCTTT
TRBJ2-1 14 . TRBD1 TRBV19 CASRQGATYNEQFF TGTGCCAGTAGACAGGGGGCTACCTACAATGAGCAGTTCTTC
TRBJ1-5 16 . . TRBV18 CASSPARQYSNQPQHF TGTGCCAGCTCACCGGCCCGACAGTATAGCAATCAGCCCCAGCATTTT
TRBJ2-2 13 . . TRBV5-1 CASSLEGTGELFF TGCGCCAGCAGCTTAGAAGGAACCGGGGAGCTGTTTTTT
TRBJ2-7 16 . TRBD2 TRBV5-8 CASSLYSSGGFYEQYF TGTGCCAGCAGCTTGTATTCTAGCGGGGGGTTCTACGAGCAGTACTTC
TRBJ2-3 22 . . TRBV4-1 CASKPPPELTTGPPRRADTQYF TGCGCCAGCAAGCCCCCACCCGAGTTAACGACGGGGCCCCCAAGGCGGGCAGATACGCAGTATTTT
TRBJ1-3 16 . . TRBV7-6 CASSLAPGGTGNTIYF TGTGCCAGCAGCTTAGCGCCGGGGGGGACTGGAAACACCATATATTTT
TRBJ2-2 15 . . TRBV11-2 CASSPGSLYPGELFF TGTGCCAGCAGTCCCGGGTCACTCTACCCCGGGGAGCTGTTTTTT
TRBJ1-5 13 medium-sized . TRBV30 CAWSRQGDQPQHF TGTGCCTGGAGTAGGCAAGGGGATCAGCCCCAGCATTTT
TRBJ1-5 15 . TRBD1 TRBV6-5 CASSPHSTGEQPQHF TGTGCCAGCAGCCCCCATTCGACAGGGGAACAGCCCCAGCATTTT
TRBJ1-2 12 . TRBD1 TRBV28 CASSYRGHGYTF TGTGCCAGCAGTTACAGGGGTCATGGCTACACCTTC
TRBJ1-1 14 . . TRBV18 CASSRVVGRTEAFF TGTGCCAGCTCACGGGTTGTGGGTCGGACTGAAGCTTTCTTT
TRBJ2-7 13 few . TRBV11-3 CASSLTTLGEQYF TGTGCCAGCAGCTTAACCACCCTAGGCGAGCAGTACTTC
TRBJ1-2 11 . . TRBV19 CASSIGGGYTF TGTGCCAGTAGTATAGGGGGTGGCTACACCTTC
TRBJ2-2 12 . . TRBV2 CASRGNTGELFF TGTGCCAGCAGGGGTAACACCGGGGAGCTGTTTTTT
TRBJ2-5 14 . . TRBV15 CATSSMRGEVTQYF TGTGCCACCAGCAGCATGAGGGGGGAGGTGACCCAGTACTTC
TRBJ1-2 13 . TRBD1 TRBV10-1 CASSEDRDYGYTF TGCGCCAGCAGTGAGGACAGGGACTATGGCTACACCTTC
TRBJ2-5 12 . . TRBV29-1 CSDYSGQETQYF TGCAGCGACTATAGTGGCCAAGAGACCCAGTACTTC
TRBJ1-2 14 . TRBD1 TRBV27 CASSPGQGNYGYTF TGTGCCAGCAGTCCGGGACAGGGTAACTATGGCTACACCTTC
TRBJ1-1 15 . . TRBV6-5 CASSYWGQLGTEAFF TGTGCCAGCAGTTACTGGGGGCAGCTGGGCACTGAAGCTTTCTTT
TRBJ2-3 16 once TRBD1 TRBV5-4 CASRSQGQGGTDTQYF TGTGCCAGCAGGTCTCAGGGACAGGGAGGCACAGATACGCAGTATTTT
TRBJ1-5 13 few . TRBV5-1 CASSSDSNQPQHF TGCGCCAGCAGCTCAGACAGCAATCAGCCCCAGCATTTT
TRBJ2-2 12 . . TRBV29-1 CSVEDIPGELFF TGCAGCGTTGAAGACATCCCCGGGGAGCTGTTTTTT
TRBJ1-5 15 . . TRBV19 CASSISSRAGQPQHF TGTGCCAGTAGTATCTCCAGCAGGGCGGGACAGCCCCAGCATTTT
TRBJ2-1 14 . TRBD1 TRBV27 CASSLGQGYNEQFF TGTGCCAGCAGTTTGGGACAGGGGTACAATGAGCAGTTCTTC
TRBJ2-7 12 once . TRBV2 CASRRDSYEQYF TGTGCCAGCAGGCGCGACAGCTACGAGCAGTACTTC
TRBJ1-5 15 few . TRBV4-1 CASSQDRGPYQPQHF TGCGCCAGCAGCCAAGATCGGGGGCCGTATCAGCCCCAGCATTTT
TRBJ1-2 15 once . TRBV21-1 CASRGGSYLSYGYTF TGTGCCAGCAGGGGGGGCAGCTACCTTAGCTATGGCTACACCTTC